The 12 T cell receptor beta chains given below trace back to one sample, sequenced in a study of neoadjuvant anti-PD-1 for oral cavity cancer. Time point specified: after neoadjuvant nivolumab, at surgical resection. Profiled with immunoSEQ multiplex PCR; TCRdb holds only in-frame clones, not every one. This table holds 12,000 or so clones, over 70% found once. The sequencing here drew on PBMCs, taken after nivolumab (anti-PD-1) treatment. These receptors were collected from a person aged 40 to 85 with oral cavity squamous cell carcinoma.

The chain uses TRBV2 and TRBJ2-1; 16 bases line up with TRBD2. Trimming removed 4 bases from V and 10 bases from J; junction bases left unmatched: 7. Germline CDR1 reads SNHLY; CDR2 reads FYNNEI. The CDR3 runs 16 residues. CDR3 sequence: CASSATGLAGGREQFF. The CDR3, as DNA: TGTGCCAGCAGTGCAACGGGACTAGCGGGGGGGCGAGAGCAGTTCTTC. The full variable domain, rest sourced from reference TRBV2 and TRBJ2-1, is EPEVTQTPSHQVTQMGQEVILRCVPISNHLYFYWYRQILGQKVEFLVSFYNNEISEKSEIFDDQFSVERPDGSNFTLKIRSTKLEDSAMYFCASSATGLAGGREQFFGPGTRLTVL.

This sequence joins TRBV7-9 and TRBJ2-7; no clear D. CDR1 and CDR2 (germline): SEHNR, FQNEAQ (reference sequence). The CDR3 length is 14 residues. Trimming pared 5 bases from V and 4 bases from J, leaving 15 bases between. This CDR3 reads CASSAVRPFYEQYF. CDR3 DNA: TGTGCCAGCAGCGCAGTTCGTCCCTTTTACGAGCAGTACTTC.

The chain links TRBV4-1 to TRBJ1-4, with D possibly matching TRBD1 (6 bases). CDR3 length: 13 amino acids. Trimming took off 3 bases at V and 13 bases at J, with 15 bases between the two ends. Germline V gene sequence: CDR1 MGHRA, CDR2 YSYEKL. CDR3 nucleotides: TGCGCCAGCAGCCAGTATGACCTCAGGGGACTGTTTTTT. It encodes CASSQYDLRGLFF.

This clone was seen more than once but under ten times. This sequence joins TRBV11-2 and TRBJ1-1, with TRBD1 matching over 11 bases. Per germline, CDR1 SGHAT and CDR2 FQNNGV. There are 14 residues in the CDR3. Unmatched junction bases numbered 8, after V lost 4 bases and J lost 10 bases. The CDR3 loop is CASSYEDRGRGAFF. CDR3 nucleotides: TGTGCCAGCAGCTACGAGGACAGGGGGCGCGGAGCTTTCTTT.

This clone was counted between two and nine times. This chain joins TRBV9 and TRBJ2-5; 7 bases fit TRBD1. The CDR3 sequence is 14 residues long. Trimming took 3 bases from V and 5 from J; bases not matched to a gene: 7. CDR1 is SGDLS, CDR2 YYNGEE, per germline. The DNA for the CDR3 is TGTGCCAGCAGCGATAAAGGGGGCGAGGAGACCCAGTACTTC. Its translation is CASSDKGGEETQYF. The whole variable domain, filled in from reference TRBV9 and TRBJ2-5, reads DSGVTQTPKHLITATGQRVTLRCSPRSGDLSVYWYQQSLDQGLQFLIQYYNGEERAKGNILERFSAQQFPDLHSELNLSSLELGDSALYFCASSDKGGEETQYFGPGTRLLVL.

The chain combines TRBV25-1 with TRBJ1-1, with D perhaps TRBD1 (5 bases). In germline, CDR1 is MGHDK, CDR2 SYGVNS. V lost 7 bases to trimming and J lost 6 bases, with 15 bases between them. This CDR3 comprises 13 residues. CDR3: CASNQGGFAEAFF. As DNA, the CDR3 is TGTGCCAGCAACCAGGGAGGCTTCGCTGAAGCTTTCTTT.

The V and J genes are TRBV6-1 and TRBJ1-1; D unresolved. The germline CDR1 and CDR2 sequences are MNHNS and SASEGT. Trimming stripped 8 bases from V and 1 base from J, with 5 bases between. The CDR3 runs 11 residues. CDR3 nucleotide sequence: TGTGCCAGCGGGCCGAACACTGAAGCTTTCTTT. Its translation is CASGPNTEAFF.

In its sample, this clone was seen once. The gene calls are TRBV5-1 and TRBJ2-1; 9 positions agree with TRBD2. Trimming at V came to 4 bases and at J to 6 bases, leaving 8 bases not matched to a gene. The CDR3 runs to 15 residues. Germline V gene lookup returns CDR1 SGHRS and CDR2 YFSETQ. The CDR3 sequence is CASSPGLAGFNEQFF. The CDR3 nucleotides are TGCGCCAGCAGCCCCGGCCTAGCGGGATTCAATGAGCAGTTCTTC.

The chain recombines TRBV10-3 with TRBJ1-1; D is ambiguous. There are 13 residues in the CDR3. Between the trimmed V and J ends, which lost 6 bases and 1 base, there was a span of 9 bases. From germline, CDR1 is ENHRY and CDR2 SYGVKD. The CDR3 loop reads CAISALENTEAFF. The DNA of the CDR3 is TGTGCCATCAGCGCCCTCGAGAACACTGAAGCTTTCTTT.

The chain employs TRBV5-4 and TRBJ2-6; 7 bases match TRBD1. The CDR3 runs to 15 residues. The germline V gene encodes CDR1 SGHNT and CDR2 YYREEE (reference sequence). V shed 7 bases and J 2 bases; nucleotides not matched to a gene: 6. CDR3 in amino acids: CASGQASAGANVLTF. In DNA, the CDR3 is TGTGCCAGCGGACAGGCCTCTGCTGGGGCCAACGTCCTGACTTTC. Full variable domain (rest looked up from reference TRBV5-4 and TRBJ2-6): ETGVTQSPTHLIKTRGQQVTLRCSSQSGHNTVSWYQQALGQGPQFIFQYYREEENGRGNFPPRFSGLQFPNYSSELNVNALELDDSALYLCASGQASAGANVLTFGAGSRLTVL.

The chain employs TRBV7-3 and TRBJ2-2, with TRBD2 identical over 9 bases. Germline lookup yields CDR1 SGHTA and CDR2 FQGTGA. This CDR3 comprises 16 residues. With V trimmed by 0 bases and J by 5 bases, 4 bases remained unmatched. The CDR3 here is CASSLTSGGGTGELFF. The CDR3 DNA reads as TGTGCCAGCAGCTTAACTAGCGGGGGAGGAACCGGGGAGCTGTTTTTT.

The CDR3 protein is CASSEMTGVGSTEAFF. As DNA, the CDR3 is TGTGCCAGCAGTGAAATGACAGGGGTTGGGAGCACTGAAGCTTTCTTT. The J gene is TRBJ1-1, the V gene TRBV6-1; 8 positions agree with TRBD1. Germline lookup yields CDR1 MNHNS and CDR2 SASEGT. Losses at the gene ends were 2 bases for V and 4 bases for J; bases not matched to a gene: 9. The CDR3 has 16 amino acids.